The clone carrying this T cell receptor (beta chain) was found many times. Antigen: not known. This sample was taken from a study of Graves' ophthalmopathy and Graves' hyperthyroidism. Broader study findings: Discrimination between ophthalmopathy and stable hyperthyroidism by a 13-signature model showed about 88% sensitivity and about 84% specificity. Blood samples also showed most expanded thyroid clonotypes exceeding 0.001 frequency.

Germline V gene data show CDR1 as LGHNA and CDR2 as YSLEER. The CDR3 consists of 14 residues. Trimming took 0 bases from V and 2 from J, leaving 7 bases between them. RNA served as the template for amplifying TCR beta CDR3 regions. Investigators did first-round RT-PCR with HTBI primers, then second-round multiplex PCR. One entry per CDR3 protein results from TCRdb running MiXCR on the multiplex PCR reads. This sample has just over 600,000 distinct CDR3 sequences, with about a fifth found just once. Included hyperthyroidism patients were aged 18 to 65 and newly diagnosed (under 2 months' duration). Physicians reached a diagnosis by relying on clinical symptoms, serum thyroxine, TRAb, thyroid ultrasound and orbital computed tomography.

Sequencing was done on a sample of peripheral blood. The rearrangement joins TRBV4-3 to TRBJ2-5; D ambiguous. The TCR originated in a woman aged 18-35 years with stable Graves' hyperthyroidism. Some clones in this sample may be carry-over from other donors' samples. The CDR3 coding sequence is TGCGCCAGCAGCCAAGATCATGGGCAAGAGACCCAGTACTTC. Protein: CASSQDHGQETQYF.